The TCR beta chain described here comes from a study of human T cells and chemical hapten exposure. The CDR3 sequence is 13 residues long. The V gene's germline CDR1 is SNHLY and CDR2 FYNNEI. V gave up 8 bases and J gave up 11 bases; unmatched junction bases: 12. MiXCR, run by TCRdb on the RACE reads, gives a single entry per CDR3 protein. The table records 38,000 or so distinct CDR3 sequences, 8% to 9.5% of them present only once. Time point of the sample: patch test 3, about 24 weeks after DPC sensitization. Indicated treatment: therapeutic diphenylcyclopropenone sensitization with weekly scalp DPC. Before extraction, the whole blood was not fractionated, and total RNA was taken from it. This clonotype was observed a handful of times.

The receptor was derived from a man between 50 and 59 years old with alopecia areata. Some clones in this sample may be carry-over from other donors' samples. The material sequenced was whole blood, taken in connection with sensitization to the hapten diphenylcyclopropenone (DPC). The chain carries TRBV2 and TRBJ1-5, with TRBD1 matching 7 bases. CDR3 loop: CASGRDSGPTQHF. CDR3 coding DNA: TGTGCCAGCGGCCGGGACAGCGGTCCGACCCAGCATTTT.